These 5 T cell receptor beta chains share one sample of origin, sequenced in a study of blood T cell repertoires in COVID-19. Produced via immunoSEQ multiplex PCR; TCRdb's table is partial and in-frame only. The repertoire holds 400,000 or so clones, with around 91% as singletons. The sequenced sample consisted of peripheral blood. The receptors were gathered from a woman aged 40 to 55 with COVID-19, enrolled during active disease.

The chain couples TRBV28 to TRBJ1-4; D possibly corresponds to TRBD1 (6 bases). CDR3 size: 15 residues. V was shortened by 3 bases and J by 0 bases, with 8 bases between the two germline ends. The germline V gene encodes CDR1 MDHEN and CDR2 SYDVKM. The chain's CDR3 is CASSFRQATNEKLFF. In DNA, the CDR3 is TGTGCCAGCAGTTTTCGACAGGCAACTAATGAAAAACTGTTTTTT. The whole variable domain, remainder taken from reference TRBV28 and TRBJ1-4, is DVKVTQSSRYLVKRTGEKVFLECVQDMDHENMFWYRQDPGLGLRLIYFSYDVKMKEKGDIPEGYSVSREKKERFSLILESASTNQTSMYLCASSFRQATNEKLFFGSGTQLSVL.

This clone has a handful of counts. The V gene is TRBV4-3, the J gene TRBJ1-2, with D possibly matching TRBD1 (5 bases). Germline loops: CDR1 LGHNA, CDR2 YSLEER. V lost 0 bases and J 6 bases, leaving 11 bases between the germline ends. The CDR3 is made up of 14 amino acids. CDR3 region: CASSQEGRGDGYTF. The DNA for the CDR3 is TGCGCCAGCAGCCAAGAGGGGCGGGGTGATGGCTACACCTTC.

This clone was detected only a few times. The chain links TRBV4-3 to TRBJ1-2; 9 bases align to TRBD1. The CDR3 contains 14 residues. V lost 0 bases to trimming and J lost 8 bases; unmatched junction nucleotides: 4. Germline CDR1 and CDR2: LGHNA and YSLEER. The CDR3 reads CASSQDGTGIGYTF. The CDR3, as DNA: TGCGCCAGCAGCCAAGATGGGACAGGGATCGGCTACACCTTC.

The CDR3 DNA is TGTGCCTGGAATATAGGAGAGGGTTACCCCTACGAGCAGTACTTC. Its translation is CAWNIGEGYPYEQYF. The chain combines TRBV30 with TRBJ2-7, with D perhaps matching TRBD2 (5 bases). Trimming left V 4 bases short and J 2 bases short, with 18 bases between. Germline V CDR1 and CDR2: GTSNPN, SVGIG (reference sequence). The CDR3 consists of 15 residues.

DNA of the CDR3: TGTGCCAGCAGCTCTAGAGGAGGGTGGAATGGCTACACCTTC. This gives the protein CASSSRGGWNGYTF. The chain is built from TRBV7-2 and TRBJ1-2; D gene unclear. Germline V gives CDR1 SGHTA, CDR2 FQGNSA. The CDR3 runs 14 residues. The V end was cut by 4 bases, the J end by 6 bases, with 15 bases between.